The 32 T cell receptor beta chains below were found in one sample sequenced in a study of CD8 T cells in Susac syndrome. With random hexamers, reverse transcription was performed on about 0.5 to 1 ug of RNA. TCRdb re-called the immunoSEQ multiplex PCR reads with MiXCR, one entry per CDR3 protein. This sample has about 400,000 distinct CDR3 sequences, with around 85% found just once. Sequencing was carried out using CD8+ T cells from PBMCs. The receptors here all came from a human donor with multiple sclerosis.

In this sample, this clonotype turned up a few times. The chain joins TRBV5-8 to TRBJ2-6, with TRBD2 as a possible D gene (6 bases). Trimming took 6 bases from V and 0 from J, leaving 16 bases between them. This CDR3 is 17 amino acids long. CDR1 SGHTS and CDR2 YDEGEE come from the germline V gene. For the CDR3, the DNA is TGTGCCAGCACCCGCGGCGGGGACCTCTCTGGGGCCAACGTCCTGACTTTC. It encodes CASTRGGDLSGANVLTF.

For the CDR3, the DNA is TGTGCCAGCAGCCAAGAGAGCGGGTTCCTCGACAATGAGCAGTTCTTC. This sequence encodes CASSQESGFLDNEQFF. This chain links TRBV4-2 with TRBJ2-1; D perhaps matches TRBD2 (6 bases). The CDR3 runs 16 residues. The V gene's germline CDR1 is LGHNA and CDR2 YNFKEQ. The V gene lost 0 bases and the J gene lost 5 bases, with 14 bases spanning the gap.

The J gene is TRBJ1-2, the V gene TRBV28; D is undetermined. Germline V lookup: CDR1 MDHEN, CDR2 SYDVKM. This CDR3 has 13 residues. Deletions cut 3 bases from V and 4 bases from J, with 9 bases between. This chain's CDR3 is CASSFDGPYGYTF. The DNA of the CDR3 is TGTGCCAGCAGTTTCGACGGTCCCTATGGCTACACCTTC.

V gene TRBV11-2 combines with J gene TRBJ1-1; TRBD1 agrees at 7 bases. Germline V gene lookup returns CDR1 SGHAT and CDR2 FQNNGV. The junction had 9 bases not matched to a gene; V was cut back by 5 bases and J by 6 bases. The CDR3 is 14 amino acids. The CDR3 DNA reads TGTGCCAGCAGCCCAGGGGGGGGTGGGGCTGAAGCTTTCTTT. Residues: CASSPGGGGAEAFF. Full variable domain (rest looked up from reference TRBV11-2 and TRBJ1-1): EAGVAQSPRYKIIEKRQSVAFWCNPISGHATLYWYQQILGQGPKLLIQFQNNGVVDDSQLPKDRFSAERLKGVDSTLKIQPAKLEDSAVYLCASSPGGGGAEAFFGQGTRLTVV.

J is TRBJ2-7 and V is TRBV12-3 or TRBV12-4; D unclear. The length of the CDR3 is 14 residues. V gave up 6 bases and J gave up 4 bases, with 16 bases separating them. CDR3 region: CASSQPGRSYEQYF. The CDR3 region has the DNA TGTGCCAGCAGCCAACCTGGCAGGTCGTACGAGCAGTACTTC.

V usage is TRBV2 and J usage is TRBJ1-2; D may be TRBD1 (5 bases). Trimming stripped 4 bases from V and 0 bases from J, with 18 bases between. The V gene's germline CDR1 is SNHLY and CDR2 FYNNEI. The CDR3 contains 17 residues. The DNA of the CDR3 is TGTGCCAGCAGTGTAGCCGGGACGGAAAAAACTAACTATGGCTACACCTTC. Translating gives CASSVAGTEKTNYGYTF.

The rearrangement links TRBV20-1 to TRBJ2-5; perhaps TRBD1 as D (6 bases). Germline V gives CDR1 DFQATT, CDR2 SNEGSKA (reference sequence). The CDR3 is made up of 14 amino acids. Deletions cut 4 bases from V and 4 bases from J, with 16 bases between. The CDR3 bases are TGCAGTGCTAAAGGACAGTCCCTAGGAGAGACCCAGTACTTC. This codes for CSAKGQSLGETQYF.

This chain links TRBV2 with TRBJ2-7; 7 positions agree with TRBD2. Unmatched junction bases numbered 10, after V lost 5 bases and J lost 0 bases. Germline-derived CDR1 and CDR2 are SNHLY and FYNNEI. CDR3 size: 16 residues. CDR3 DNA: TGTGCCAGCAGTCCCGGAGGGGAGGGAGGCTCCTACGAGCAGTACTTC. This codes for CASSPGGEGGSYEQYF.

The rearrangement uses TRBV15 and TRBJ1-3, with 7 nucleotides matching TRBD1. The CDR3 is 18 residues long. The V segment lost 0 bases and the J segment 8 bases; nucleotides outside the gene matches: 16. Germline CDR1 LNHNV, CDR2 YYDKDF (reference sequence). Here the CDR3 reads CATSREISRQGLVDTIYF. CDR3 sequence (DNA): TGTGCCACCAGCAGAGAAATCAGCCGACAGGGTCTTGTGGACACCATATATTTT.

This clonotype has only one observation. The J gene is TRBJ1-5, the V gene TRBV19; D is possibly TRBD1 (6 bases). The CDR3 totals 17 residues. The germline V gene encodes CDR1 LNHDA and CDR2 SQIVND (reference sequence). V was cut by 3 bases and J by 0 bases, with 15 bases left in between. The CDR3 DNA reads TGTGCCAGTAGTATTTCGGACAGACTTTATAGCAATCAGCCCCAGCATTTT. Its protein product is CASSISDRLYSNQPQHF.

The chain links TRBV27 to TRBJ2-1; D is perhaps TRBD2 (6 bases). This CDR3 contains 16 residues. Germline CDR1 MNHEY, CDR2 SMNVEV (reference sequence). V was shortened by 6 bases and J by 0 bases, with 15 bases between the two germline ends. The CDR3 spells CASRLARLISYNEQFF. The CDR3 coding sequence is TGTGCCAGCAGGCTAGCGAGATTAATCTCCTACAATGAGCAGTTCTTC.

The rearrangement links TRBV7-6 to TRBJ2-5; maybe TRBD2 (5 bases). Trimming removed 2 bases at V and 5 bases at J, with 18 bases between. This CDR3 region has 16 residues. Germline CDR1 reads SGHVS; CDR2 reads FNYEAQ. The CDR3 here is CASSLRGWGEGETQYF. CDR3 coding DNA: TGTGCCAGCAGCTTACGAGGATGGGGAGAGGGTGAGACCCAGTACTTC.

This clonotype was counted a single time. This rearrangement joins TRBV2 to TRBJ1-3; D possibly corresponds to TRBD1 (6 bases). The germline V gene encodes CDR1 SNHLY and CDR2 FYNNEI. V lost 3 bases and J lost 0, with 18 bases in between. The CDR3 has 18 residues. The CDR3 here is CASSEAGGLGSSGNTIYF. The DNA for the CDR3 is TGTGCCAGCAGTGAGGCTGGGGGCCTTGGGAGCTCTGGAAACACCATATATTTT.

This chain links TRBV12-3 or TRBV12-4 with TRBJ2-3; weak D call: TRBD2 (5 bases). Trimming pared 5 bases from V and 0 bases from J, leaving 12 bases between. The CDR3 totals 15 residues. CDR3 residues: CASSPTISSTDTQYF. In DNA form, the CDR3 reads TGTGCCAGCAGTCCGACTATATCTAGCACAGATACGCAGTATTTT.

The chain links TRBV5-1 to TRBJ1-2; TRBD1 agrees at 7 bases. The V gene end was trimmed by 4 bases and the J gene end by 4 bases; junction bases not matched to a gene: 7. This CDR3 comprises 14 residues. The V gene's germline CDR1 is SGHRS and CDR2 YFSETQ. CDR3 sequence: CASSSRTGVYGYTF. The CDR3 nucleotides read TGCGCCAGCAGCAGTAGGACAGGTGTCTATGGCTACACCTTC.

The chain recombines TRBV25-1 with TRBJ1-4, with 7 bases fitting TRBD1. Trimming at V came to 1 base and at J to 8 bases, leaving 4 bases not matched to a gene. The CDR3 has 14 amino acids. The germline gives CDR1 MGHDK, CDR2 SYGVNS. CDR3 nucleotide sequence: TGTGCCAGCAGTGAATTCGTCAGGGGGGAAAAACTGTTTTTT. Protein product: CASSEFVRGEKLFF. Complete variable domain (other parts from reference TRBV25-1 and TRBJ1-4): EADIYQTPRYLVIGTGKKITLECSQTMGHDKMYWYQQDPGMELHLIHYSYGVNSTEKGDLSSESTVSRIRTEHFPLTLESARPSHTSQYLCASSEFVRGEKLFFGSGTQLSVL.

V and J are TRBV19 and TRBJ2-7; D is possibly TRBD1 (5 bases). This CDR3 comprises 16 residues. Trimming stripped 0 bases from V and 4 bases from J, with 16 bases between. CDR1 LNHDA and CDR2 SQIVND come from the germline V gene (reference sequence). The CDR3 loop is CASSIDPTAGLYEQYF. The CDR3 region has the DNA TGTGCCAGTAGTATAGACCCCACCGCAGGGTTGTACGAGCAGTACTTC. The complete variable domain, with remaining parts taken from reference TRBV19 and TRBJ2-7, reads DGGITQSPKYLFRKEGQNVTLSCEQNLNHDAMYWYRQDPGQGLRLIYYSQIVNDFQKGDIAEGYSVSREKKESFPLTVTSAQKNPTAFYLCASSIDPTAGLYEQYFGPGTRLTVT.

A single count supports this clonotype. The chain has TRBV7-8 and TRBJ1-5; D is uncertain. The CDR3 length is 16 residues. The germline gives CDR1 SGHVS, CDR2 FQNEAQ. Trimming took 5 bases from V and 0 from J, leaving 14 bases between them. The DNA of the CDR3 is TGTGCCAGCAGCGCCCGGCCCGCCAGTAGCAATCAGCCCCAGCATTTT. This codes for CASSARPASSNQPQHF. Combining the CDR3 with reference TRBV7-8 and TRBJ1-5 gives the whole variable domain GAGVSQSPRYKVAKRGQDVALRCDPISGHVSLFWYQQALGQGPEFLTYFQNEAQLDKSGLPSDRFFAERPEGSVSTLKIQRTQQEDSAVYLCASSARPASSNQPQHFGDGTRLSIL.

The chain is built from TRBV4-1 and TRBJ2-1; 10 nucleotides line up with TRBD2. Per the germline V gene, CDR1 is MGHRA and CDR2 is YSYEKL. The ends lost 3 bases at V and 2 bases at J; junction bases unmatched: 10. The CDR3 is made up of 18 amino acids. DNA of the CDR3: TGCGCCAGCAGCCAGGAACCAGGACTAGCGGAACCCTACAATGAGCAGTTCTTC. The encoded protein is CASSQEPGLAEPYNEQFF.

This chain links TRBV30 with TRBJ2-1, with D tentatively TRBD1 (5 bases). CDR1 is GTSNPN, CDR2 SVGIG, per germline (reference sequence). The V and J ends lost 2 bases and 8 bases respectively, with 10 bases between them. The CDR3 runs 12 residues. CDR3 in amino acids: CAWSLGVDEQFF. Here the CDR3 DNA reads TGTGCCTGGAGTCTAGGGGTGGATGAGCAGTTCTTC. The full variable domain, completed using reference TRBV30 and TRBJ2-1, is SQTIHQWPATLVQPVGSPLSLECTVEGTSNPNLYWYRQAAGRGLQLLFYSVGIGQISSEVPQNLSASRPQDRQFILSSKKLLLSDSGFYLCAWSLGVDEQFFGPGTRLTVL.

The V call is TRBV12-3 or TRBV12-4, the J call TRBJ1-1; D call uncertain. The CDR3 has 14 amino acids. The ends were cut back, 6 bases at V and 1 base at J, with 12 bases in the middle. CDR3 DNA sequence: TGTGCCAGCAGGTTGTCGGGCGAGAACACTGAAGCTTTCTTT. Its protein product is CASRLSGENTEAFF.

The chain joins TRBV7-9 to TRBJ1-1, with D hard to call. The CDR3 is made up of 13 amino acids. V was trimmed by 5 bases and J by 4 bases, leaving 11 bases between them. Germline V gives CDR1 SEHNR, CDR2 FQNEAQ (reference sequence). The DNA of the CDR3 is TGTGCCAGCAGCCCTCGGGAGAGCACTGAAGCTTTCTTT. This sequence encodes CASSPRESTEAFF.

The chain employs TRBV4-1 and TRBJ1-2, with D possibly being TRBD1 (6 bases). Trimming cost V 0 bases and J 6 bases, with 14 bases left between them. The CDR3 runs 15 residues. CDR1 and CDR2 from the germline V gene are MGHRA and YSYEKL. The CDR3 region is CASSQDVQGSDGYTF. The CDR3 coding sequence is TGCGCCAGCAGCCAAGATGTACAGGGAAGTGATGGCTACACCTTC.

The chain carries TRBV6-5 and TRBJ1-5; the D gene is possibly TRBD1 (5 bases). V was shortened by 10 bases and J by 0 bases, with 13 bases between the two germline ends. The CDR3 contains 14 residues. Germline CDR1 MNHEY, CDR2 SVGAGI. CDR3 sequence reads: CATGDGNSNQPQHF. The CDR3 DNA reads as TGTGCCACCGGGGACGGGAATAGCAATCAGCCCCAGCATTTT.

V gene TRBV5-1 combines with J gene TRBJ2-7; possible D gene TRBD2, 6 bases. The V gene's germline CDR1 is SGHRS and CDR2 YFSETQ. CDR3 size: 14 residues. Trimming removed 2 bases at V and 3 bases at J, with 12 bases between. Here the CDR3 DNA reads TGCGCCAGCAGCTTTATCACGGGAGACTACGAGCAGTACTTC. Translated: CASSFITGDYEQYF.

This clonotype was counted a single time. The rearrangement joins TRBV5-6 to TRBJ1-6, with 9 positions matching TRBD1. In germline, CDR1 is SGHDT, CDR2 YYEEEE. With V trimmed by 4 bases and J by 5 bases, 4 bases remained unmatched. The CDR3 loop spans 15 amino acids. CDR3 sequence reads: CASSPGQGNNSPLHF. DNA for the CDR3: TGTGCCAGCAGCCCGGGACAGGGAAATAATTCACCCCTCCACTTT. Looking up the rest from reference TRBV5-6 and TRBJ1-6 gives the full variable domain: DAGVTQSPTHLIKTRGQQVTLRCSPKSGHDTVSWYQQALGQGPQFIFQYYEEEERQRGNFPDRFSGHQFPNYSSELNVNALLLGDSALYLCASSPGQGNNSPLHFGNGTRLTVT.

CDR3 sequence: CASSLLLEGGTDTQYF. In DNA form, the CDR3 reads TGTGCCAGCAGCCTCCTACTAGAGGGGGGAACAGATACGCAGTATTTT. The chain has TRBV3-1 and TRBJ2-3; tentatively, D is TRBD1 or TRBD2 (6 bases each). This CDR3 spans 16 amino acids. Germline CDR1 reads LGHDT; CDR2 reads YNNKEL (reference sequence). V was trimmed by 4 bases and J by 3 bases, leaving 17 bases between them.

The V call is TRBV6-6, the J call TRBJ2-1; 9 positions match TRBD2. The length of the CDR3 is 16 residues. Germline-derived CDR1 and CDR2 are MNHNY and SVGAGI (reference sequence). V gave up 0 bases and J gave up 5 bases; unmatched junction bases: 5. The CDR3 here is CASSYSTSGRNNEQFF. The CDR3 DNA sequence: TGTGCCAGCAGTTACTCGACCAGCGGGAGGAACAATGAGCAGTTCTTC.

The chain employs TRBV12-3 or TRBV12-4 and TRBJ2-1; no clear D. The CDR3 sequence is 15 residues long. V gave up 6 bases and J gave up 3 bases, with 15 bases separating them. CDR3 DNA sequence: TGTGCCAGCAGCACCGACGCGAAAGGCTACAATGAGCAGTTCTTC. As protein: CASSTDAKGYNEQFF.

The rearrangement joins TRBV12-5 to TRBJ1-2; 7 bases match TRBD1. This CDR3 is 14 amino acids long. The germline V gene encodes CDR1 LGHNT and CDR2 FRNRAP. V lost 3 bases and J lost 8; bases outside the gene matches: 9. The CDR3 protein is CASGFDLDRHGYTF. As DNA, the CDR3 is TGTGCTAGTGGTTTTGACTTGGACAGGCACGGCTACACCTTC.

CDR3 amino acids: CASSYLTGYGYTF. For the CDR3, the DNA is TGTGCCAGCAGTTACCTGACAGGGTACGGCTACACCTTC. This chain joins TRBV6-5 and TRBJ1-2; 7 bases line up with TRBD1. V dropped 2 bases and J dropped 8; count of bases not matched to a gene: 5. The CDR3 runs 13 residues. The V gene's germline CDR1 is MNHEY and CDR2 SVGAGI.

The chain recombines TRBV12-3 or TRBV12-4 with TRBJ2-1; D uncertain. Deletions cut 1 base from V and 3 bases from J, with 10 bases between. CDR3 length: 15 residues. The CDR3 region is CASSLGTLFYNEQFF. CDR3 nucleotides: TGTGCCAGCAGTTTAGGCACCCTTTTCTACAATGAGCAGTTCTTC.